This TCR beta chain stems from a study of blood T cell repertoires in COVID-19. Study in general: The origin of the acute and convalescent COVID-19 samples was the United States, Italy and Spain. T cells, B-cell-depleted T cells, or PBMCs provided the cDNA or gDNA that served as material.

The CDR3 runs 14 residues. V shed 2 bases and J 4 bases; nucleotides not matched to a gene: 4. In germline, CDR1 is MDHEN, CDR2 SYDVKM. As originally analysed: Estimated nucleated cell counts came from reference gene primer amplification. Sequenced by immunoSEQ multiplex PCR; TCRdb stores in-frame clones only, minus some. V, J and clone size are those of that table, while D and trimming were read from the DNA. Of roughly 14,000 clones detected, approximately 82% appear once; the ten largest clones hold about a quarter. Sequencing was done on a sample of peripheral blood. The TCR sequence derives from a woman aged 50 to 65 with active or convalescent COVID-19. The V gene is TRBV28, the J gene TRBJ1-2; 7 positions agree with TRBD1. CDR3 nucleotide sequence: TGTGCCAGCAGTTTAGGACAGGCTCCCTATGGCTACACCTTC. Residues: CASSLGQAPYGYTF.